This TCR beta chain was identified during a study of metastatic and nonmetastatic thyroid tumors. Looking at the study overall: Repertoires of blood and of tissue (tumor or nodule) from malignant and benign thyroid patients were compared. Whole-study results and caveats: Malignant thyroid tumors reportedly had TCR beta diversity that was significantly higher than in benign nodules, in blood and tumor.

The authors' processing: In papillary thyroid cancer, a distant-metastasis classifier was built using CDR3 differences across clinicopathological groups. MiXCR reprocessed the PCR reads for TCRdb. For this entry, the V and J calls and clone size follow TCRdb and not the study's own pipeline. This sample has over 55,000 clones, with 30% found just once. About this clone itself: Antigen unknown.

Trimming took 5 bases from V and 6 from J; bases not matched to a gene: 8. Germline V CDR1 and CDR2: MGHRA, YSYEKL. The CDR3 is 15 residues long. Nobody among the patients had been given any treatment before thyroid surgery. The genes are TRBV4-1 and TRBJ1-5; TRBD1 agrees at 9 bases. The receptor was derived from a female donor with papillary thyroid cancer or a benign thyroid nodule (not recorded which). Some clones in this sample may be carry-over from other donors' samples. The sequencing input was blood. The CDR3 protein is CASSVDRGLGQPQHF. The CDR3 DNA sequence: TGCGCCAGCAGCGTGGACAGGGGCCTGGGTCAGCCCCAGCATTTT.